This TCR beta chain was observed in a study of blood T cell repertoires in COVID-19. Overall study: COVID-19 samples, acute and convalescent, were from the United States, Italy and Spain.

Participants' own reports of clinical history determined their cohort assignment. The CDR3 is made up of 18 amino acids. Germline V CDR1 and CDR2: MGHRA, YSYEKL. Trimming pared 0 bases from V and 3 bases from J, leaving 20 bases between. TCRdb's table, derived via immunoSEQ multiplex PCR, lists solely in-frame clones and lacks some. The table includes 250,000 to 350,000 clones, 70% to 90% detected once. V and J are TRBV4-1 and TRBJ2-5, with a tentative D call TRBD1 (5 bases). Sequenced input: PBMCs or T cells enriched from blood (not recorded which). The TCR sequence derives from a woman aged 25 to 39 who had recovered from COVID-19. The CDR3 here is CASSQESRPGLGEETQYF. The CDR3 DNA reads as TGCGCCAGCAGCCAAGAGAGCCGGCCAGGGCTTGGGGAAGAGACCCAGTACTTC.